These T cell receptor beta chains were read from a single sample in a study of T cell responses to AZD1222 COVID-19 vaccine. The method was immunoSEQ multiplex PCR; TCRdb's version includes in-frame clones alone and lacks a portion of them. Of about 110,000 clones in the sample, around 90% were seen once. Sample: peripheral blood, taken on day 0 of AZD1222 vaccination. These receptors were collected from an adult in good health. CDR3s include the opening cysteine and the closing phenylalanine or tryptophan. D genes are given only for firm matches. Part of the rows lack a size; the others show once, few, many or a class for expanded clones.

j_gene,v_gene,d_gene,abundance,CDR3aa,CDR3nt
TRBJ1-2,TRBV7-3,.,.,CASGEGGRGYTF,TGTGCCAGCGGGGAAGGAGGGCGAGGCTACACCTTC
TRBJ1-5,TRBV3-1/TRBV3-2,TRBD1,.,CASSLGGGQPQHF,TGTGCCAGCAGTTTAGGAGGGGGCCAGCCCCAGCATTTT
TRBJ1-6,TRBV19,.,.,CASKDSVNSPLHF,TGTGCCAGTAAAGACAGCGTAAATTCACCCCTCCACTTT
TRBJ1-6,TRBV7-2,.,.,CASSPVKGISSYNSPLHF,TGTGCCAGCAGTCCCGTGAAGGGGATAAGCTCCTATAATTCACCCCTCCACTTT
TRBJ1-6,TRBV9,TRBD1,.,CASNPLGQEGSPLHF,TGTGCCAGCAACCCCTTAGGACAGGAGGGTTCACCCCTCCACTTT
TRBJ1-4,TRBV13,.,.,CASKDSPNEKLFF,TGTGCCAGCAAGGACAGCCCTAATGAAAAACTGTTTTTT
TRBJ1-3,TRBV5-1,.,.,CASSPQGGSDTIYF,TGCGCCAGCAGCCCCCAAGGGGGGTCAGACACCATATATTTT
TRBJ1-2,TRBV5-4,TRBD1,.,CASSSSRDRGSFYGYTF,TGTGCCAGCAGCTCGTCCCGGGACAGGGGCTCCTTCTATGGCTACACCTTC
TRBJ2-1,TRBV24-1,.,.,CATSDLHGNEQFF,TGTGCCACCAGTGATTTGCACGGCAATGAGCAGTTCTTC
TRBJ2-5,TRBV30,.,once,CAWGPGTQYF,TGTGCCTGGGGACCAGGGACCCAGTACTTC
TRBJ2-5,TRBV7-3,TRBD1,.,CASSCPGQTNQETLYF,TGTGCCAGCAGCTGTCCGGGACAGACGAACCAAGAGACCCTGTACTTC
TRBJ2-3,TRBV10-3,.,.,CAISEAGATDTQYF,TGTGCCATCAGTGAGGCGGGGGCCACAGATACGCAGTATTTT
TRBJ1-6,TRBV5-4,.,.,CASSLDPGEGSPLHF,TGTGCCAGCAGCTTGGACCCCGGGGAGGGTTCACCCCTCCACTTT
TRBJ2-1,TRBV7-3,TRBD2,.,CASSRDYYNEQFF,TGTGCCAGCAGCCGGGACTATTACAATGAGCAGTTCTTC
TRBJ1-2,TRBV4-3,.,.,CASSHLGLKGGRSNYGYTF,TGCGCCAGCAGCCACCTTGGATTAAAAGGGGGGCGCTCAAACTATGGCTACACCTTC
TRBJ2-5,TRBV7-9,TRBD1,.,CASSFGTGGDQETQYF,TGTGCCAGCAGCTTTGGGACAGGGGGCGACCAAGAGACCCAGTACTTC
TRBJ1-2,TRBV28,.,.,CASSSNQRRGYTF,TGTGCCAGCAGTTCGAACCAGAGACGAGGCTACACCTTC
TRBJ1-2,TRBV9,.,.,CASGEVGYTF,TGTGCCAGCGGGGAGGTAGGCTACACCTTC
TRBJ2-5,TRBV24-1,.,few,CATSEGPQETQYF,TGTGCCACCAGTGAGGGGCCCCAAGAGACCCAGTACTTC
TRBJ2-1,TRBV9,TRBD2,.,CASNPSGSRNNEQFF,TGTGCCAGCAACCCTAGCGGGAGTAGAAACAATGAGCAGTTCTTC
TRBJ2-2,TRBV3-1/TRBV3-2,.,once,CASSRAAELFF,TGTGCCAGCAGTCGAGCGGCTGAGCTGTTTTTT
TRBJ1-6,TRBV6-5,TRBD1,few,CASNARDSYNSPLHF,TGTGCCAGCAACGCTCGGGACAGCTATAATTCACCCCTCCACTTT
TRBJ2-7,TRBV6-6,TRBD2,.,CASSYSLREPDEQYF,TGTGCCAGCAGTTACTCGTTGCGGGAGCCCGACGAGCAGTACTTC
TRBJ2-1,TRBV21-1,.,once,CASSRIAGVDNEQFF,TGTGCCAGCAGCCGAATAGCGGGAGTGGACAATGAGCAGTTCTTC
TRBJ2-5,TRBV12-5,.,.,CASGLKTSETQYF,TGTGCTAGTGGTTTGAAAACTTCAGAGACCCAGTACTTC
TRBJ1-1,TRBV30,.,.,CASERQMNTEAFF,TGTGCCTCTGAGCGACAGATGAACACTGAAGCTTTCTTT
TRBJ1-4,TRBV7-2,TRBD1,.,CASSLRQGREKLFF,TGTGCCAGCAGCCTAAGACAGGGTCGTGAAAAACTGTTTTTT
TRBJ2-2,TRBV11-1,TRBD2,.,CASSLGGGNTGELFF,TGTGCCAGCAGCTTGGGCGGGGGGAACACCGGGGAGCTGTTTTTT
TRBJ2-3,TRBV5-6,TRBD1,.,CASSSDRGSTDTQYF,TGTGCCAGCAGTTCGGACAGGGGCAGCACAGATACGCAGTATTTT
TRBJ1-5,TRBV6-2/TRBV6-3,.,.,CASSYVSNQPQHF,TGTGCCAGCAGTTACGTTAGCAATCAGCCCCAGCATTTT
TRBJ2-1,TRBV5-1,TRBD2,.,CASSPTSGGASYNEQFF,TGCGCCAGCAGCCCCACTAGCGGGGGGGCCTCCTACAATGAGCAGTTCTTC
TRBJ1-5,TRBV7-2,TRBD1,.,CASSLVRGLNQPQHF,TGTGCCAGCAGCTTAGTCAGGGGGCTCAATCAGCCCCAGCATTTT
TRBJ2-3,TRBV19,.,.,CASSHVGGGVDTQYF,TGTGCCAGTAGCCATGTGGGAGGGGGCGTAGATACGCAGTATTTT
TRBJ2-7,TRBV6-5,.,.,CASSRASASEQYF,TGTGCCAGCAGTAGAGCTAGTGCGTCCGAGCAGTACTTC
TRBJ1-2,TRBV30,.,.,CACQKVRNYGYTF,TGTGCCTGTCAGAAGGTGCGAAACTATGGCTACACCTTC
TRBJ2-7,TRBV6-9,.,.,CASSYGAGVDEQYF,TGTGCCAGCAGTTATGGGGCAGGGGTCGACGAGCAGTACTTC
TRBJ1-1,TRBV5-6,TRBD1,.,CASSGTGTNTEAFF,TGTGCCAGCAGCGGGACAGGGACGAACACTGAAGCTTTCTTT
TRBJ2-7,TRBV27,.,.,CASSLYSGREQYF,TGTGCCAGCAGTTTATATTCAGGGAGAGAGCAGTACTTC
TRBJ1-3,TRBV7-2,.,once,CASSPGGSGNTIYF,TGTGCCAGCAGCCCCGGGGGCAGTGGAAACACCATATATTTT
TRBJ2-1,TRBV6-6,.,.,CASSYSIGVNEQFF,TGTGCCAGCAGTTACTCGATTGGGGTCAATGAGCAGTTCTTC
TRBJ1-4,TRBV29-1,.,.,CSVARTTATNEKLFF,TGCAGCGTTGCCCGGACAACAGCAACTAATGAAAAACTGTTTTTT